This T cell receptor (beta chain) was captured by sequencing in a study of blood T cell repertoires in COVID-19. The data were produced by immunoSEQ multiplex PCR, yet TCRdb's version contains in-frame clones alone and is incomplete. The sample records about 300,000 clones, around 90% being singletons. The participants were between about 18 and 90 years old and came from some 25 US areas. This CDR3 is 16 amino acids long. Germline CDR1 and CDR2: KGHSH and LQKENI. Trimming at V came to 0 bases and at J to 9 bases, leaving 6 bases not matched to a gene. Sequencing was carried out using PBMCs or T cells enriched from blood (not recorded which). This rearrangement joins TRBV18 to TRBJ2-1, with 12 bases matching TRBD2. This TCR was recovered from a woman under 40 who had recovered from COVID-19. CDR3 in DNA: TGTGCCAGCTCACCACCCTCTAGCGGGGGGGCTGGTGAGCAGTTCTTC. Protein: CASSPPSSGGAGEQFF. The complete variable domain, with remaining parts taken from reference TRBV18 and TRBJ2-1, reads NAGVMQNPRHLVRRRGQEARLRCSPMKGHSHVYWYRQLPEEGLKFMVYLQKENIIDESGMPKERFSAEFPKEGPSILRIQQVVRGDSAAYFCASSPPSSGGAGEQFFGPGTRLTVL.